This T cell receptor beta chain was retrieved from a study of long-term antiretroviral therapy in people with HIV. A remark on this clone: What it binds is unknown.

Run at survey level, the immunoSEQ assay was version v3.0. For each individual sample, sequencing targeted roughly 40,000-50,000 T-cell genomes. Assay used: immunoSEQ multiplex PCR; TCRdb lists only in-frame clones, some missing. The data show 35,000 to 40,000 clones, approximately 85% seen once. There are 15 residues in the CDR3. Between the trimmed V and J ends, which lost 3 bases and 6 bases, there was a span of 15 bases. CDR1 is KGHSH and CDR2 is LQKENI in the germline V gene. Broader study findings: ART adherence, viral resistance and therapy changes went undocumented. Clones that had undergone expansion before ART prevailed in the repertoire throughout all time points.

This specimen was unsorted PBMCs, taken 0.3 years after starting antiretroviral therapy. The chain uses TRBV18 and TRBJ2-1; tentatively, D is TRBD2 (6 bases). The receptor comes from a man aged 18-30 years with HIV. The CDR3 DNA follows: TGTGCCAGCTCACCTAAGGCGGGAAGGGGCAATGAGCAGTTCTTC. Translating gives CASSPKAGRGNEQFF.